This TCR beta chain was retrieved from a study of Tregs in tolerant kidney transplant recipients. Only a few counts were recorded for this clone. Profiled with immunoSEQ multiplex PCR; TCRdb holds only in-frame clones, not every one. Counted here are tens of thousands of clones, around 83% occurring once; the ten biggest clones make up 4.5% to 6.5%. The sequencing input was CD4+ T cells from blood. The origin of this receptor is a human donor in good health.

As DNA, the CDR3 is TGTGCCAGTAGTCTCCAAGGCAATCAGCCCCAGCATTTT. Translated: CASSLQGNQPQHF. The V gene is TRBV19, the J gene TRBJ1-5; unclear D gene. The germline gives CDR1 LNHDA, CDR2 SQIVND (reference sequence). V was trimmed by 5 bases and J by 2 bases, leaving 7 bases between them. CDR3 length: 13 amino acids.